Included here is one TCR beta chain sequence, with context. The antigen is not known. This CDR3 is built from 15 residues. V shed 3 bases and J 5 bases; nucleotides not matched to a gene: 7. Germline CDR1 KGHSH, CDR2 LQKENI. This entry is derived from a study of cytomegalovirus exposure and HLA in healthy donors. Whole-study results and caveats: Clonal expansion, a later analysis showed, was greater in HLA-associated TCR beta chains than in equally common others. Most of the CMV-associated TCR beta chains (in a later analysis) appeared to be HLA-restricted.

The PCR used 60 Vbeta and 13 Jbeta primers. Sequencing used immunoSEQ multiplex PCR; TCRdb keeps in-frame clones, though not all of them. The sample consists of roughly 180,000 clones, roughly 9.5% of them appearing once. The sequence was obtained from a woman in her 30s in good health and CMV-seropositive. The rearrangement uses TRBV18 and TRBJ2-3; 8 bases fit TRBD2. Sequenced material: PBMCs. Here the CDR3 DNA reads TGTGCCAGCTCACCTGCGGGAGGTGGAGGAGATACGCAGTATTTT. Translating gives CASSPAGGGGDTQYF.